This T cell receptor (beta chain) emerged from a study of T cells in Graves' hyperthyroidism and ophthalmopathy. Study information: Upon initial diagnosis and before any treatment, peripheral blood was collected.

In its sample, this clonotype was seen a few times. This CDR3 is 13 amino acids long. The V gene's germline CDR1 is MNHEY and CDR2 SVGEGT. Deletions cut 5 bases from V and 4 bases from J, with 11 bases between. Amplification of TCR beta CDR3 regions used RNA as the template. Researchers ran a first-round RT-PCR on the TCR CDR3 using the HTBI primer set. MiXCR, run by TCRdb on the multiplex PCR reads, gives a single entry per CDR3 protein. The profile shows around 760,000 distinct CDR3 sequences, roughly a third of them singletons. Material: blood. The source of this sequence is a woman between 40 and 55 years old with Graves' hyperthyroidism. This chain joins TRBV6-2 or TRBV6-3 and TRBJ1-2; D ambiguous. CDR3 in DNA: TGTGCCAGCAGTACACGACCCTTCTATGGCTACACCTTC. Encoded protein: CASSTRPFYGYTF.